The source of this T cell receptor (beta chain) is a study of cytomegalovirus exposure and HLA in healthy donors. Primers: 60 Vbeta forward and 13 Jbeta reverse. The protocol was immunoSEQ multiplex PCR, while the TCRdb copy is restricted to in-frame clones and leaves out a portion. The profile shows some 210,000 clones, approximately 82% of them singletons. This CDR3 comprises 14 residues. CDR1 LNHNV and CDR2 YYDKDF come from the germline V gene (reference sequence). Trimming pared 0 bases from V and 5 bases from J, leaving 8 bases between. General study findings and limits: Testing in vitro showed three CMV-associated chains specific for CMV antigens. The authors later found most CMV-associated TCR beta chains appeared HLA-restricted. A later examination showed that TCR association rates differed by HLA locus, with DRB1 most and HLA-C fewest.

This clone appeared a few times. Its target is unknown. Sequencing was done on a sample of PBMCs. The chain uses TRBV15 and TRBJ2-1; the D is unclear. The sequence derives from a male donor in good health and CMV-seronegative. CDR3 DNA sequence: TGTGCCACCAGCAGAGATCACGCGGACAATGAGCAGTTCTTC. Translated: CATSRDHADNEQFF.